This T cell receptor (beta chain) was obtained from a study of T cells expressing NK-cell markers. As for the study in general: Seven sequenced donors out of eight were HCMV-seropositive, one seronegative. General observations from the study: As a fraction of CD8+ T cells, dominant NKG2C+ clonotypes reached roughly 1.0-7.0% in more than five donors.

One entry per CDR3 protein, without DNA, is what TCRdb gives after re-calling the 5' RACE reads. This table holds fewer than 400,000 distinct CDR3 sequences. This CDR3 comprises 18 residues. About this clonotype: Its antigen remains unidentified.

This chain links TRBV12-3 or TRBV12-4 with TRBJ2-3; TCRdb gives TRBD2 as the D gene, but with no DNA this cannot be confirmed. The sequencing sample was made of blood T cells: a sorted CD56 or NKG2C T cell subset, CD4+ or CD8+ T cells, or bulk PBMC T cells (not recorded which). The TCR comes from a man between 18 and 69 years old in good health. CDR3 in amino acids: CASSHAGGSGGARGTQYF.